The 18 T cell receptor beta chains below all came from one sample that was sequenced in a study of OX40 agonist ivuxolimab in advanced cancers. Method: immunoSEQ multiplex PCR; TCRdb's copy keeps in-frame clones and lacks some. Among fewer than 85,000 clones, 85% to 90% were seen once, and the ten largest hold approximately 0.5%. The sequencing used CD4+ or CD8+ T cells sorted from blood, collected in a trial of the OX40 agonist ivuxolimab. These receptors were obtained from an adult with an advanced solid tumor such as melanoma, head and neck, liver or kidney cancer.

The rearrangement uses TRBV2 and TRBJ2-5, with D perhaps TRBD1 or TRBD2 (5 bases each). This CDR3 has 14 amino acids. Germline-derived CDR1 and CDR2 are SNHLY and FYNNEI. Deletions cut 5 bases from V and 0 bases from J, with 10 bases between. CDR3 in DNA: TGTGCCAGCAGTTCCGGGACCAACCAAGAGACCCAGTACTTC. Encoded protein: CASSSGTNQETQYF.

This clone has more than one count but fewer than ten. The rearrangement joins TRBV13 to TRBJ1-2, with TRBD1 matching over 12 bases. CDR1 is PRHDT and CDR2 is FYEKMQ in the germline V gene (reference sequence). CDR3 length equals 15 residues. V was clipped by 5 bases and J by 4 bases; unmatched bases: 5. CDR3 sequence (DNA): TGTGCCAGCAGCCAAGGGACAGGGGGCGGCTATGGCTACACCTTC. Its translation is CASSQGTGGGYGYTF.

J is TRBJ2-4 and V is TRBV7-9, with 7 bases fitting TRBD1. The CDR3 loop spans 14 amino acids. Germline CDR1 and CDR2: SEHNR and FQNEAQ (reference sequence). Trimming removed 6 bases from V and 5 bases from J; junction bases left unmatched: 7. The chain's CDR3 is CASRATGAENIQYF. The CDR3 nucleotides read TGTGCCAGCAGGGCCACAGGGGCGGAAAACATTCAGTACTTC.

V and J are TRBV11-2 and TRBJ1-1, with TRBD1 identical over 8 bases. The J segment lost 0 bases and the V segment lost 5 bases, leaving 2 bases of the junction unmatched. CDR3 length: 14 residues. Germline-derived CDR1 and CDR2 are SGHAT and FQNNGV. Written as DNA, the CDR3 is TGTGCCAGCAGCCAGGGGGCCTTGAACACTGAAGCTTTCTTT. Translated: CASSQGALNTEAFF.

This clone was seen only once. V gene TRBV7-3 combines with J gene TRBJ1-1; maybe TRBD1 (6 bases). The CDR3 sequence is 15 residues long. Trimming took 2 bases from V and 6 from J, leaving 16 bases between them. The V gene's germline CDR1 is SGHTA and CDR2 FQGTGA. The CDR3 bases are TGTGCCAGCAGCTTATCCGGGGGCGGCCTGCCTGAAGCTTTCTTT. Translation: CASSLSGGGLPEAFF.

This chain uses TRBV7-9 with TRBJ1-2; D gene uncertain. With 1 base removed from V and 4 bases from J, the gap between germline ends came to 10 bases. CDR3 length: 14 residues. Germline V gene lookup returns CDR1 SEHNR and CDR2 FQNEAQ (reference sequence). The CDR3 bases are TGTGCCAGCAGCTTAGGGTTGGGAGTCTATGGCTACACCTTC. This gives the protein CASSLGLGVYGYTF.

The rearrangement uses TRBV13 and TRBJ2-1, with TRBD1 matching 8 bases. The CDR3 consists of 14 residues. V trimming: 4 bases; J trimming: 3 bases; junction bases outside the gene matches: 2. Germline assignment: CDR1 PRHDT and CDR2 FYEKMQ (reference sequence). CDR3 in DNA: TGTGCCAGCAGCTCCGGGACAGGCTACAATGAGCAGTTCTTC. Translated: CASSSGTGYNEQFF. The variable domain in full, with the rest retrieved from reference TRBV13 and TRBJ2-1, is AAGVIQSPRHLIKEKRETATLKCYPIPRHDTVYWYQQGPGQDPQFLISFYEKMQSDKGSIPDRFSAQQFSDYHSELNMSSLELGDSALYFCASSSGTGYNEQFFGPGTRLTVL.

This chain connects TRBV19 to TRBJ2-7; D unresolved. This CDR3 contains 13 residues. Germline V gene sequence: CDR1 LNHDA, CDR2 SQIVND (reference sequence). Trimming removed 5 bases from V and 2 bases from J, with 10 bases in between. The CDR3 loop is CASSPHGTYEQYF. The CDR3 DNA reads TGTGCCAGTAGTCCGCACGGTACCTACGAGCAGTACTTC.

Only one count was recorded for this clone. The chain carries TRBV5-4 and TRBJ2-5, with 8 nucleotides matching TRBD2. The better agreement between TRBJ2-7 and the DNA end casts doubt on the J call. This CDR3 contains 14 residues. Germline CDR1 is SGHNT and CDR2 is YYREEE (reference sequence). CDR3 sequence reads: CASSRAGEVYEQYF. CDR3 nucleotide sequence: TGTGCCAGCAGCAGAGCGGGAGAGGTGTACGAGCAGTACTTC.

This chain connects TRBV5-1 to TRBJ1-5, with 7 bases that match TRBD1. The trim removed 4 bases at V and 6 bases at J, leaving 7 bases unmatched. From germline, CDR1 is SGHRS and CDR2 YFSETQ. This CDR3 region has 14 residues. The CDR3 protein is CASSISGGSQPQHF. Here the CDR3 DNA reads TGCGCCAGCAGCATCTCAGGGGGATCTCAGCCCCAGCATTTT. Supplemented by reference TRBV5-1 and TRBJ1-5, the full variable domain reads KAGVTQTPRYLIKTRGQQVTLSCSPISGHRSVSWYQQTPGQGLQFLFEYFSETQRNKGNFPGRFSGRQFSNSRSEMNVSTLELGDSALYLCASSISGGSQPQHFGDGTRLSIL.

This clone appeared a single time. The V gene is TRBV6-1, the J gene TRBJ1-1; a weak D match, TRBD1 (5 bases). Trimming removed 6 bases at V and 4 bases at J, with 12 bases between. This CDR3 comprises 13 residues. Germline V CDR1 and CDR2: MNHNS, SASEGT. The DNA of the CDR3 is TGTGCCAGCAGGGGCAGGGCAGCCACTGAAGCTTTCTTT. It translates to CASRGRAATEAFF.

This chain connects TRBV6-5 to TRBJ1-2; possible D gene TRBD1, 6 bases. Germline CDR1 is MNHEY and CDR2 is SVGAGI. Trimming pared 6 bases from V and 0 bases from J, leaving 14 bases between. The CDR3 covers 15 residues. The CDR3 loop reads CASSPGGASNYGYTF. CDR3 coding DNA: TGTGCCAGCAGCCCTGGGGGGGCGTCTAACTATGGCTACACCTTC.

The V and J genes are TRBV11-2 and TRBJ2-7; 10 nucleotides agree with TRBD1. The germline gives CDR1 SGHAT, CDR2 FQNNGV. The length of the CDR3 is 16 residues. Germline trimming cut 7 bases from V and 6 bases from J; bases unmatched to any gene: 15. The CDR3 protein is CASNLQAGTGVVEQYF. The CDR3 DNA follows: TGTGCCAGCAACCTCCAGGCGGGGACAGGGGTCGTCGAGCAGTACTTC.

The V gene is TRBV13, the J gene TRBJ2-6; D gene uncertain. Germline-derived CDR1 and CDR2 are PRHDT and FYEKMQ (reference sequence). V gave up 6 bases and J gave up 1 base, with 7 bases separating them. This CDR3 region has 14 residues. The CDR3 coding sequence is TGTGCCAGCAGTCGGTTTTCTGGGGCCAACGTCCTGACTTTC. Amino acids: CASSRFSGANVLTF.

The chain combines TRBV2 with TRBJ1-4; 9 bases are a match to TRBD1. The CDR3 has 15 residues. V gave up 6 bases and J gave up 6 bases; unmatched junction bases: 8. Germline CDR1 SNHLY, CDR2 FYNNEI. CDR3 DNA sequence: TGTGCCAGCAGAGAAACCGGGACAGGGTATGAAAAACTGTTTTTT. This sequence encodes CASRETGTGYEKLFF.

The rearrangement links TRBV11-2 to TRBJ1-3; no definite D call. The CDR3 runs to 15 residues. V shed 1 base and J shed 1 base, with 8 bases lying between them. The V gene's germline CDR1 is SGHAT and CDR2 FQNNGV. DNA for the CDR3: TGTGCCAGCAGCTTAGTTCGGGGTTCTGGAAACACCATATATTTT. Translation gives CASSLVRGSGNTIYF.

Here the CDR3 reads CASSPATGGFAPLHF. DNA of the CDR3: TGTGCCAGCAGCCCAGCGACAGGGGGCTTCGCACCCCTCCACTTT. The chain has TRBV7-8 and TRBJ1-6; TRBD1 aligns across 10 bases. The length of the CDR3 is 15 residues. Germline values: CDR1 SGHVS, CDR2 FQNEAQ. V trimming: 5 bases; J trimming: 11 bases; junction bases outside the gene matches: 9.

The gene calls are TRBV6-1 and TRBJ1-2, with D maybe TRBD1 (5 bases). Between the trimmed V and J ends, which lost 7 bases and 4 bases, there was a span of 19 bases. The CDR3 is 15 amino acids. CDR1 and CDR2 from the germline V gene are MNHNS and SASEGT. In nucleotides, the CDR3 is TGTGCCAGCAATATACAAGGGGCGGGAACCTATGGCTACACCTTC. This sequence encodes CASNIQGAGTYGYTF.